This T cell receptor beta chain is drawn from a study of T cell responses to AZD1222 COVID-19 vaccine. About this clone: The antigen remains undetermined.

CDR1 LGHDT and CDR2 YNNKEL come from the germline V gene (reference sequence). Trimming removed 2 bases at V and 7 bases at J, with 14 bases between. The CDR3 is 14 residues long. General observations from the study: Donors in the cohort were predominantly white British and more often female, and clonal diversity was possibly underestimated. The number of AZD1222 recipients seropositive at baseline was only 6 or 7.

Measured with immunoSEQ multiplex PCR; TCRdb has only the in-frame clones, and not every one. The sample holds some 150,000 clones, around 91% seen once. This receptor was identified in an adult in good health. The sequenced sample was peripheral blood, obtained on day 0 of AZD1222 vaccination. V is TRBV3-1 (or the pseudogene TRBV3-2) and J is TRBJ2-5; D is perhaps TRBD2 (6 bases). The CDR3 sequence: CASSQSGAGRTQYF. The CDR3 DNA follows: TGTGCCAGCAGCCAATCGGGTGCGGGACGGACCCAGTACTTC.